The 28 T cell receptor beta chains below all came from one sample that was sequenced in a study of blood T cell repertoires in COVID-19 (dated by TCRdb to 2020 to 2022). Libraries were prepared through the immunoSEQ multiplex PCR assay. In its TCRdb copy, this immuneACCESS table keeps in-frame sequences only and misses some clones. Where compared with another copy, unresolved V genes explain less than half of these, and the others have no known cause. This sample is represented by 300,000 to 350,000 clones; 75% to 90% of them were singletons. Around 5% of the sample comes from the top ten. Sequencing was performed on PBMCs or T cells enriched from blood (not recorded which). The receptors originated from a man younger than 40 who had recovered from COVID-19.

This sequence joins TRBV28 and TRBJ2-5, with 9 positions matching TRBD1. The CDR3 loop spans 15 amino acids. Trimming at V came to 3 bases and at J to 2 bases, leaving 4 bases not matched to a gene. Germline loops: CDR1 MDHEN, CDR2 SYDVKM. The DNA of the CDR3 is TGTGCCAGCAGTTTTATAGGGACAGGGCAAGAGACCCAGTACTTC. It encodes CASSFIGTGQETQYF.

This clone was counted once. This chain links TRBV27 with TRBJ1-3, with D unresolved. The V end was cut by 6 bases, the J end by 0 bases, with 21 bases between. CDR1 and CDR2 (germline): MNHEY, SMNVEV (reference sequence). The CDR3 contains 18 residues. In DNA form, the CDR3 reads TGTGCCAGCAGCCTAAACACCCCCCGGAGGTACTCTGGAAACACCATATATTTT. This codes for CASSLNTPRRYSGNTIYF.

Worth noting for this clone: This same CDR3 is encoded by further DNA sequences in the sample. J is TRBJ1-5 and V is TRBV5-1; 8 bases fit TRBD1. The CDR3 loop spans 14 amino acids. Germline V gene data show CDR1 as SGHRS and CDR2 as YFSETQ. V was clipped by 0 bases and J by 5 bases; unmatched bases: 1. CDR3 nucleotides: TGCGCCAGCAGCTTGGCAGGGGGCGATCAGCCCCAGCATTTT. It specifies CASSLAGGDQPQHF.

This chain uses TRBV30 with TRBJ2-1; D possibly corresponds to TRBD1 (6 bases). The CDR3 runs 14 residues. The V end lost 8 bases, the J end lost 3 bases, and 17 bases lay between the germline ends. Germline loops: CDR1 GTSNPN, CDR2 SVGIG (reference sequence). CDR3 sequence reads: CAGTVGANYNEQFF. The DNA of the CDR3 is TGTGCCGGGACCGTGGGGGCCAACTACAATGAGCAGTTCTTC.

With regard to this clone: One end of the junction fails to match germline, which may point to a read error. The CDR3 DNA is TGTGCCAGCAGGGAAGCGGGAGGGGGTCCTTACACAGATACGCAGTATTTT. This translates into CASREAGGGPYTDTQYF. V is TRBV2 and J is TRBJ2-3; TRBD2 matches at 10 bases. Germline V lookup: CDR1 SNHLY, CDR2 FYNNEI. This CDR3 region has 17 residues.

The V gene is TRBV2, the J gene TRBJ1-5; D call uncertain. V lost 4 bases, J lost 7 bases, and 17 bases lay in between. This CDR3 is built from 15 residues. Per germline, CDR1 SNHLY and CDR2 FYNNEI. The CDR3 here is CASSVKGGFVQPQHF. Written as DNA, the CDR3 is TGTGCCAGCAGTGTTAAGGGAGGTTTTGTGCAGCCCCAGCATTTT.

CDR3 sequence reads: CASSLGERGQTQYF. The CDR3, as DNA: TGTGCCAGCAGCTTAGGAGAGAGGGGGCAGACCCAGTACTTC. This chain connects TRBV11-3 to TRBJ2-5; TRBD1 matches at 7 bases. This CDR3 is 14 amino acids long. Germline CDR1 and CDR2: SGHNT and YENEEA. The junction had 5 bases not matched to a gene; V was cut back by 1 base and J by 6 bases.

Concerning this clone: The same CDR3 can be traced to other DNA sequences in this sample. The chain links TRBV5-1 to TRBJ1-6, with 9 positions matching TRBD1. The CDR3 is 15 amino acids. V gave up 0 bases and J gave up 10 bases; unmatched junction bases: 5. Germline values: CDR1 SGHRS, CDR2 YFSETQ. The CDR3, as DNA: TGCGCCAGCAGCTTGGCGGGACAGGGTCGGTCACCCCTCCACTTT. Its protein is CASSLAGQGRSPLHF.

For this clone: This CDR3 is also generated by other DNA sequences in the sample. This chain joins TRBV4-2 and TRBJ2-7, with TRBD2 as a possible D gene (5 bases). V lost 0 bases, J lost 3 bases, and 12 bases lay in between. The CDR3 sequence is 15 residues long. Germline CDR1 reads LGHNA; CDR2 reads YNFKEQ. The CDR3 is CASSQDTSGSYEQYF. The CDR3 DNA follows: TGTGCCAGCAGCCAAGATACGTCGGGGAGCTACGAGCAGTACTTC.

The chain employs TRBV2 and TRBJ1-2; 8 nucleotides agree with TRBD1. The CDR3 has 13 amino acids. Losses at the gene ends were 6 bases for V and 7 bases for J; bases not matched to a gene: 7. Germline CDR1 and CDR2: SNHLY and FYNNEI. The CDR3 coding sequence is TGTGCCAGCAGGCCGGACAGGGAGATTGGCTACACCTTC. Translating it yields CASRPDREIGYTF.

The chain is built from TRBV24-1 and TRBJ2-7, with 7 nucleotides matching TRBD1. CDR1 KGHDR and CDR2 SFDVKD come from the germline V gene. CDR3 length: 12 residues. V trimming: 3 bases; J trimming: 9 bases; junction bases outside the gene matches: 4. The CDR3 nucleotides are TGTGCCACCAGTGATCTCCGGGACAGGCAGTACTTC. This translates into CATSDLRDRQYF.

The chain is built from TRBV16 and TRBJ2-7; possible D gene TRBD2, 6 bases. CDR3 length: 14 residues. V was shortened by 2 bases and J by 2 bases, with 10 bases between the two germline ends. Per germline, CDR1 KGHSY and CDR2 FQNENV. The CDR3 nucleotides are TGTGCCAGCAGCCAACCGCGGGGAACCTACGAGCAGTACTTC. Translating gives CASSQPRGTYEQYF.

The chain recombines TRBV29-1 with TRBJ1-1, with D perhaps TRBD1 (5 bases). The germline gives CDR1 SQVTM, CDR2 ANQGSEA. The CDR3 consists of 14 residues. V lost 3 bases to trimming and J lost 0 bases, with 11 bases between them. The CDR3 loop is CSVDEGLMNTEAFF. In nucleotides, the CDR3 is TGCAGCGTTGACGAGGGACTCATGAACACTGAAGCTTTCTTT.

The chain employs TRBV4-2 and TRBJ1-6; weak D call: TRBD1 (5 bases). V lost 1 base and J 14 bases, leaving 12 bases between the germline ends. The CDR3 runs 13 residues. Per the germline V gene, CDR1 is LGHNA and CDR2 is YNFKEQ. The CDR3: CASSQVKGITLHF. Here the CDR3 DNA reads TGTGCCAGCAGCCAAGTGAAGGGGATCACCCTCCACTTT.

The V and J genes are TRBV18 and TRBJ2-3; D may be TRBD2 (6 bases). Trimming left V 8 bases short and J 1 base short, with 10 bases between. CDR1 is KGHSH and CDR2 is LQKENI in the germline V gene. CDR3 length: 13 residues. CDR3 protein: CASRGGGTDTQYF. DNA for the CDR3: TGTGCCAGCCGAGGAGGGGGCACAGATACGCAGTATTTT.

This clone has a single count. The chain links TRBV21-1 to TRBJ1-3; the D call in the table, TRBD1, was not verified against the DNA. TRBV21-1 is listed as a pseudogene. The length of the CDR3 is 19 residues. The CDR3 sequence: CASSKAGEASRTVGNTIYF. CDR3 coding DNA: TGTGCCAGCAGCAAAGCGGGGGAAGCATCACGGACAGTCGGAAACACCATATATTTT.

The V and J genes are TRBV19 and TRBJ1-4; TRBD1 matches 7 bases. The CDR3 runs 15 residues. V shed 5 bases and J 2 bases; nucleotides not matched to a gene: 5. Germline V gene data show CDR1 as LNHDA and CDR2 as SQIVND (reference sequence). CDR3 amino acids: CASSDRASTNEKLFF. In DNA form, the CDR3 reads TGTGCCAGTAGTGACAGGGCGTCGACTAATGAAAAACTGTTTTTT.

The rearrangement joins TRBV5-6 to TRBJ2-7; possibly TRBD2 for D (6 bases). V gave up 5 bases and J gave up 2 bases, with 14 bases separating them. Germline CDR1 is SGHDT and CDR2 is YYEEEE. This CDR3 region has 14 residues. Here the CDR3 reads CASSWGTAAYEQYF. The CDR3 region has the DNA TGTGCCAGCAGTTGGGGGACTGCCGCCTACGAGCAGTACTTC. Full variable domain (outside the CDR3, taken from reference TRBV5-6 and TRBJ2-7): DAGVTQSPTHLIKTRGQQVTLRCSPKSGHDTVSWYQQALGQGPQFIFQYYEEEERQRGNFPDRFSGHQFPNYSSELNVNALLLGDSALYLCASSWGTAAYEQYFGPGTRLTVT.

This sequence joins TRBV2 and TRBJ2-7; possible D gene TRBD1, 6 bases. Trimming took off 8 bases at V and 3 bases at J, with 14 bases between the two ends. From germline, CDR1 is SNHLY and CDR2 FYNNEI. The CDR3 covers 13 residues. The chain's CDR3 is CASRKGQHYEQYF. CDR3 nucleotide sequence: TGTGCCAGCCGGAAAGGACAGCACTACGAGCAGTACTTC. The full variable domain, its missing parts supplied by reference TRBV2 and TRBJ2-7, is EPEVTQTPSHQVTQMGQEVILRCVPISNHLYFYWYRQILGQKVEFLVSFYNNEISEKSEIFDDQFSVERPDGSNFTLKIRSTKLEDSAMYFCASRKGQHYEQYFGPGTRLTVT.

The chain recombines TRBV4-1 with TRBJ1-2, with a weak D call TRBD1 (6 bases). Germline CDR1 MGHRA, CDR2 YSYEKL. With 0 bases removed from V and 4 bases from J, the gap between germline ends came to 9 bases. There are 14 residues in the CDR3. The CDR3 nucleotides read TGCGCCAGCAGCCAAGAACAGGGTACCTATGGCTACACCTTC. Residues: CASSQEQGTYGYTF.

The chain carries TRBV28 and TRBJ1-2; 9 bases match TRBD1. J lost 1 base, V lost 5 bases, and 11 bases had no gene match. Germline V gives CDR1 MDHEN, CDR2 SYDVKM. This CDR3 region has 17 residues. The CDR3 region is CASSNPGQGRFNYGYTF. The CDR3 bases are TGTGCCAGCAGTAACCCGGGACAGGGAAGATTTAACTATGGCTACACCTTC.

The V call is TRBV19, the J call TRBJ1-1; D is ambiguous. The CDR3 is 17 residues long. Germline CDR1 and CDR2: LNHDA and SQIVND (reference sequence). Trimming removed 3 bases at V and 4 bases at J, with 21 bases between. The CDR3 coding sequence is TGTGCCAGTAGTATGGTCGACAAACGAATTCAAATCACTGAAGCTTTCTTT. It codes for CASSMVDKRIQITEAFF. Supplemented by reference TRBV19 and TRBJ1-1, the full variable domain reads DGGITQSPKYLFRKEGQNVTLSCEQNLNHDAMYWYRQDPGQGLRLIYYSQIVNDFQKGDIAEGYSVSREKKESFPLTVTSAQKNPTAFYLCASSMVDKRIQITEAFFGQGTRLTVV.

This sequence joins TRBV9 and TRBJ2-5, with D tentatively TRBD1 (6 bases). Deletions cut 4 bases from V and 2 bases from J, with 15 bases between. The length of the CDR3 is 15 residues. CDR1 and CDR2 from the germline V gene are SGDLS and YYNGEE. The CDR3 reads CASSNQGRGQETQYF. In DNA, the CDR3 is TGTGCCAGCAGCAACCAGGGAAGGGGGCAAGAGACCCAGTACTTC.

Of note for this clone: Additional DNA sequences in this sample encode the identical CDR3. The chain uses TRBV19 and TRBJ1-5, with a possible D match to TRBD1 (5 bases). Germline-derived CDR1 and CDR2 are LNHDA and SQIVND (reference sequence). This CDR3 is 13 amino acids long. V was clipped by 7 bases and J by 2 bases, with 9 bases between them. DNA of the CDR3: TGTGCCAGTACCGGGGGACGCAATCAGCCCCAGCATTTT. Amino acids: CASTGGRNQPQHF.

V gene TRBV5-4 combines with J gene TRBJ2-2; 9 nucleotides match TRBD1. The CDR3 covers 15 residues. J lost 5 bases, V lost 2 bases, and 4 bases had no gene match. The germline CDR1 and CDR2 sequences are SGHNT and YYREEE (reference sequence). In nucleotides, the CDR3 is TGTGCCAGCAGCTTACAGGGGGCGCGGACCGGGGAGCTGTTTTTT. Protein sequence: CASSLQGARTGELFF.

The V and J genes are TRBV9 and TRBJ2-7, with D maybe TRBD2 (7 bases). Germline lookup yields CDR1 SGDLS and CDR2 YYNGEE. CDR3 size: 16 residues. Trimming pared 0 bases from V and 0 bases from J, leaving 13 bases between. CDR3 amino acids: CASSVGRGGSSYEQYF. The CDR3 nucleotides read TGTGCCAGCAGCGTAGGCAGGGGCGGGAGCTCCTACGAGCAGTACTTC.

The rearrangement uses TRBV7-2 and TRBJ2-7; 9 nucleotides align to TRBD1. V shed 2 bases and J 6 bases; nucleotides not matched to a gene: 5. Germline CDR1 is SGHTA and CDR2 is FQGNSA. This CDR3 has 14 amino acids. CDR3 nucleotide sequence: TGTGCCAGCAGCTTAAGGACAGGGGAGGGCGAGCAGTACTTC. Translated, it gives CASSLRTGEGEQYF.

J is TRBJ2-3 and V is TRBV2; D gene uncertain. Trimming removed 4 bases from V and 1 base from J, with 9 bases in between. Germline V gene sequence: CDR1 SNHLY, CDR2 FYNNEI. The CDR3 consists of 14 residues. The CDR3 loop is CASSGELGTDTQYF. The CDR3, as DNA: TGTGCCAGCAGTGGTGAGTTAGGCACAGATACGCAGTATTTT.